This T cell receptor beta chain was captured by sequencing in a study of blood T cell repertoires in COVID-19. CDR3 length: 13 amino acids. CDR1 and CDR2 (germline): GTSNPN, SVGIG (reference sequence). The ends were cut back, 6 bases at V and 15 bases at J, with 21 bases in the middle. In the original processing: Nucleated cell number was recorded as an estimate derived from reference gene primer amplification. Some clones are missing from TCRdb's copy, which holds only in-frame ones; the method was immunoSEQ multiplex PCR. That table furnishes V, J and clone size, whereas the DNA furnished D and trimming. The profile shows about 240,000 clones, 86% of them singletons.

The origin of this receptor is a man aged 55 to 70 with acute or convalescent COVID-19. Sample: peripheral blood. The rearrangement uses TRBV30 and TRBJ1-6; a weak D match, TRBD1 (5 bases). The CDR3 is CACNQDSSQSLHF. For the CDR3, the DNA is TGTGCCTGCAACCAAGACAGCAGCCAAAGCCTCCACTTT.